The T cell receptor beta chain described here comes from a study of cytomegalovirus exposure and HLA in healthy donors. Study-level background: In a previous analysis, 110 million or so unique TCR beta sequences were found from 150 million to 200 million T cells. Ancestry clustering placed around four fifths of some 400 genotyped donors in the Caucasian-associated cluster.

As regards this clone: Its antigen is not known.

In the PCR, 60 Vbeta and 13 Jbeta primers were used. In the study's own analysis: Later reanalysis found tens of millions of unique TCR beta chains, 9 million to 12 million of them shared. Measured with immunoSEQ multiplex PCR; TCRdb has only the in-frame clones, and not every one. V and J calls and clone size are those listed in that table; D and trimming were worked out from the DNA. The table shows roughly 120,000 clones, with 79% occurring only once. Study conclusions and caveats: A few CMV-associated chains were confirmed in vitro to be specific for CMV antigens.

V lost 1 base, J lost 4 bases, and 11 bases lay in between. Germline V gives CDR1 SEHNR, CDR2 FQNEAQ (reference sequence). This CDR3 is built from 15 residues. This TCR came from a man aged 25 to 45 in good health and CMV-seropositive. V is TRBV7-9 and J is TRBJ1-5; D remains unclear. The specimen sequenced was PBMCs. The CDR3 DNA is TGTGCCAGCAGCTTAGACGGGAGAGTTAATCAGCCCCAGCATTTT. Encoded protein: CASSLDGRVNQPQHF.